Listed below are T cell receptor beta chains from one sample, sequenced in a study of CD8+ T cells in alopecia areata. Profiled with immunoSEQ multiplex PCR; TCRdb holds only in-frame clones, not every one. The sample contains 37,000 or so clones, around 57% of which appear only once. The sample consisted of CD4+ Tregs sorted from blood. The receptors come from a human donor with alopecia areata. The CDR3 runs from the conserved cysteine through the conserved F or W. D genes are given only for firm matches. Only some rows state a clone size, as once, few, many or a class for expanded clones.

CASSSGIQETQYF	TGTGCCAGCAGCTCCGGGATACAAGAGACCCAGTACTTC	.	TRBV7-2	TRBJ2-5	.
CASARSTYEQYF	TGTGCCAGCGCACGGTCTACCTACGAGCAGTACTTC	few	TRBV10-3	TRBJ2-7	.
CASSLAGLTYEQYF	TGTGCCAGCAGCTTGGCCGGTCTGACCTACGAGCAGTACTTC	.	TRBV5-6	TRBJ2-7	.
CASSSQGASSYEQYF	TGTGCCAGCAGCTCACAGGGTGCTAGCTCCTACGAGCAGTACTTC	.	TRBV7-2	TRBJ2-7	.
CSVGQVWSGELFF	TGCAGCGTCGGACAGGTGTGGTCCGGGGAGCTGTTTTTT	.	TRBV29-1	TRBJ2-2	TRBD1
CASSVESVRFIGEQFF	TGTGCCAGCAGCGTAGAGTCAGTCCGCTTTATAGGTGAGCAGTTCTTC	.	TRBV9	TRBJ2-1	.
CASSVADSPNEQYF	TGTGCCAGCAGCGTAGCGGACAGCCCCAACGAGCAGTACTTC	.	TRBV9	TRBJ2-7	.
CASSLGWRGAYNEQFF	TGTGCCAGCAGCTTGGGTTGGCGGGGGGCCTACAATGAGCAGTTCTTC	few	TRBV7-2	TRBJ2-1	TRBD2
CASSSTGVWGYGYTF	TGTGCCAGCAGCTCTACAGGGGTCTGGGGATATGGCTACACCTTC	.	TRBV7-8	TRBJ1-2	TRBD1
CASSESGQGSTRSSGNTIYF	TGTGCCAGCAGTGAGTCCGGACAGGGGAGTACTCGTAGCTCTGGAAACACCATATATTTT	.	TRBV2	TRBJ1-3	TRBD1
CASSPRTGGATEAFF	TGTGCCAGCAGCCCCCGGACAGGGGGCGCCACTGAAGCTTTCTTT	once	TRBV7-9	TRBJ1-1	TRBD1
CASNMEETQYF	TGTGCCAGCAATATGGAGGAGACCCAGTACTTC	few	TRBV2	TRBJ2-5	.
CASSRDRAIYNEQFF	TGTGCCAGCAGCCGGGACAGGGCAATCTACAATGAGCAGTTCTTC	.	TRBV7-3	TRBJ2-1	TRBD1
CASRGWKDYEQYF	TGTGCCAGCAGGGGGTGGAAGGACTACGAGCAGTACTTC	.	TRBV27	TRBJ2-7	.
CASSIGGTWGGNEQFF	TGTGCCAGTAGTATAGGGGGGACTTGGGGAGGAAATGAGCAGTTCTTC	.	TRBV19	TRBJ2-1	.
CASSVEQGHQPQHF	TGTGCCAGCAGCGTAGAACAGGGGCATCAGCCCCAGCATTTT	.	TRBV9	TRBJ1-5	TRBD1
CASSPRQVSNTGELFF	TGTGCCAGCAGCCCACGACAGGTGTCGAACACCGGGGAGCTGTTTTTT	.	TRBV7-2	TRBJ2-2	.
CASSPRTGGTGELFF	TGCGCCAGCAGCCCCCGCACGGGAGGAACCGGGGAGCTGTTTTTT	.	TRBV5-1	TRBJ2-2	TRBD2
CASSVDRGFYEQYF	TGTGCCAGCAGTGTAGACAGGGGTTTCTACGAGCAGTACTTC	few	TRBV2	TRBJ2-7	TRBD1
CASSFGGQGSGNTIYF	TGTGCCAGCAGCTTTGGGGGACAGGGCTCTGGAAACACCATATATTTT	.	TRBV7-8	TRBJ1-3	TRBD1
CASSALSIRETQYF	TGTGCCAGCAGTGCACTCTCGATCCGGGAGACCCAGTACTTC	few	TRBV28	TRBJ2-5	.
CASSQAGVFHEQFF	TGTGCCAGCAGCCAAGCAGGAGTTTTCCATGAGCAGTTCTTC	few	TRBV14	TRBJ2-1	.
CASSRDRGRLEQYF	TGTGCCAGCAGTCGGGACAGGGGGCGCCTCGAGCAGTACTTC	.	TRBV2	TRBJ2-7	TRBD1